The 30 T cell receptor beta chains reported below all come from one sample, sequenced in a study of CD8+ T cells in alopecia areata. The authors extracted RNA and reverse transcribed it into cDNA as the sequencing template. Profiling relied on immunoSEQ multiplex PCR, and the TCRdb table lists in-frame clones only, not all of them. The sample has 90,000 to 120,000 clones; about 60% are singletons. Sequencing was performed on NKG2D-low CD8+ T cells sorted from blood. The receptors were gathered from a human donor with alopecia areata.

This chain links TRBV4-1 with TRBJ2-7; tentatively, D is TRBD1 (6 bases). CDR1 is MGHRA and CDR2 is YSYEKL in the germline V gene. The CDR3 runs to 14 residues. V was shortened by 3 bases and J by 0 bases, with 9 bases between the two germline ends. The CDR3 loop is CASSHQQGSYEQYF. As DNA, the CDR3 is TGCGCCAGCAGCCATCAACAGGGCTCCTACGAGCAGTACTTC.

The chain uses TRBV7-6 and TRBJ2-7; D gene unclear. The CDR3 has 14 amino acids. Trimming took off 4 bases at V and 2 bases at J, with 12 bases between the two ends. CDR1 and CDR2 from the germline V gene are SGHVS and FNYEAQ. CDR3 in DNA: TGTGCCAGCAGCTCTCGCACTGCGGCCTACGAGCAGTACTTC. Its protein product is CASSSRTAAYEQYF.

V gene TRBV2 combines with J gene TRBJ2-5; 10 positions match TRBD2. The CDR3 runs 13 residues. The germline CDR1 and CDR2 sequences are SNHLY and FYNNEI. The V and J ends lost 8 bases and 4 bases, in that order; junction bases with no gene match: 4. CDR3 region: CASSRLAGETQYF. DNA of the CDR3: TGTGCCAGCTCGAGACTAGCGGGAGAGACCCAGTACTTC.

The V call is TRBV29-1, the J call TRBJ1-1; D ambiguous. V was cut by 2 bases and J by 5 bases, with 6 bases left in between. Per germline, CDR1 SQVTM and CDR2 ANQGSEA. The CDR3 is 11 amino acids. The CDR3 nucleotides read TGCAGCGTTGAATCCTTTACTGAAGCTTTCTTT. Protein sequence: CSVESFTEAFF.

This rearrangement joins TRBV7-3 to TRBJ2-3; 14 bases fit TRBD2. Germline CDR1 is SGHTA and CDR2 is FQGTGA. This CDR3 contains 17 residues. With 5 bases clipped from V and 3 bases from J, the junction kept 7 bases outside the gene matches. In nucleotides, the CDR3 is TGTGCCAGCAGCCCCAGACTAGCGGGAGGGCGGACAGATACGCAGTATTTT. Its translation is CASSPRLAGGRTDTQYF.

The chain's CDR3 is CASSLSGSYEQYF. CDR3 in DNA: TGTGCCAGCAGTTTATCGGGCTCCTACGAGCAGTACTTC. The chain joins TRBV27 to TRBJ2-7, with D hard to call. CDR3 length equals 13 residues. V shed 0 bases and J shed 0 bases, with 3 bases lying between them. CDR1 is MNHEY and CDR2 is SMNVEV in the germline V gene (reference sequence).

This chain joins TRBV19 and TRBJ2-5; D not resolved. Germline values: CDR1 LNHDA, CDR2 SQIVND (reference sequence). The CDR3 spans 13 residues. Between the trimmed V and J ends, which lost 3 bases and 0 bases, there was a span of 5 bases. CDR3 sequence (DNA): TGTGCCAGTAGTATTTACGACCAAGAGACCCAGTACTTC. Amino acids: CASSIYDQETQYF.

This clone came up a few times. The chain links TRBV7-3 to TRBJ2-1; unclear D gene. CDR1 is SGHTA, CDR2 FQGTGA, per germline. The V end was cut by 2 bases, the J end by 9 bases, with 8 bases between. The CDR3 has 12 residues. In DNA form, the CDR3 reads TGTGCCAGCAGCTTAGGAGCGACTGAGCAGTTCTTC. It specifies CASSLGATEQFF.

This clone has only a few counts. The DNA of the CDR3 is TGTGCCAGCAGTTCTCCCCCCCGGGGGGAACTTCTGAGCTACACCTTC. This gives the protein CASSSPPRGELLSYTF. This sequence joins TRBV28 and TRBJ1-2, with D possibly matching TRBD1 (5 bases). Germline assignment: CDR1 MDHEN and CDR2 SYDVKM. The V end was cut by 4 bases, the J end by 9 bases, with 24 bases between. This CDR3 contains 16 residues.

The V call is TRBV27, the J call TRBJ2-1, with D possibly TRBD2 on 6 matching bases. V was pared by 5 bases and J by 4 bases, with 18 bases between. CDR1 MNHEY and CDR2 SMNVEV come from the germline V gene (reference sequence). CDR3 length equals 16 residues. CDR3 DNA sequence: TGTGCCAGCAGTAACTTCCGGGAGAGGACGTACAATGAGCAGTTCTTC. Amino acid sequence: CASSNFRERTYNEQFF.

The V and J genes are TRBV7-3 and TRBJ2-1, with 14 bases matching TRBD2. The germline V gene has CDR1 SGHTA and CDR2 FQGTGA. Unmatched junction bases numbered 2, after V lost 4 bases and J lost 6 bases. The CDR3 sequence is 15 residues long. In DNA, the CDR3 is TGTGCCAGCAGCTCGGGACTAGCGGGAGTCAATGAGCAGTTCTTC. Protein product: CASSSGLAGVNEQFF.

This chain links TRBV14 with TRBJ2-5; no definite D call. The CDR3 sequence is 14 residues long. Germline CDR1 reads SGHDN; CDR2 reads FVKESK. Trimming cost V 0 bases and J 2 bases, with 7 bases left between them. DNA of the CDR3: TGTGCCAGCAGCCAAGATGGCAGTCAAGAGACCCAGTACTTC. Protein: CASSQDGSQETQYF.

The genes are TRBV7-9 and TRBJ2-2, with TRBD2 as a possible D gene (6 bases). Between the trimmed V and J ends, which lost 7 bases and 7 bases, there was a span of 19 bases. This CDR3 comprises 15 residues. Germline V CDR1 and CDR2: SEHNR, FQNEAQ (reference sequence). The CDR3 DNA reads TGTGCCAGCACCCAGACTTCGGGGGTTATCGGGGAGCTGTTTTTT. Amino acid sequence: CASTQTSGVIGELFF.

The chain employs TRBV15 and TRBJ2-3; D could derive from TRBD1 or TRBD2 (5 bases each). The CDR3 is 16 residues long. Trimming pared 0 bases from V and 1 base from J, leaving 11 bases between. Germline CDR1 LNHNV, CDR2 YYDKDF (reference sequence). In nucleotides, the CDR3 is TGTGCCACCAGCAGAGATTCAGGGCGGGGCACAGATACGCAGTATTTT. Translated: CATSRDSGRGTDTQYF.

The CDR3 DNA reads TGTGCCAGCAGCTTGGAGGACAGGAGCGGAGAGACCCAGTACTTC. Residues: CASSLEDRSGETQYF. This chain joins TRBV11-2 and TRBJ2-5; TRBD1 matches at 7 bases. CDR1 and CDR2 (germline): SGHAT, FQNNGV. The V gene end was trimmed by 3 bases and the J gene end by 4 bases; junction bases not matched to a gene: 8. The CDR3 has 15 residues.

V and J are TRBV11-2 and TRBJ2-7; D not certain. V was trimmed by 6 bases and J by 9 bases, leaving 9 bases between them. CDR3 length: 10 residues. Germline CDR1 reads SGHAT; CDR2 reads FQNNGV. The chain's CDR3 is CASSFDLQYF. In DNA, the CDR3 is TGTGCCAGCAGTTTCGACTTGCAGTACTTC.

This clone was picked up many times. The V and J genes are TRBV29-1 and TRBJ1-4, with D uncertain. The CDR3 consists of 11 residues. CDR1 and CDR2 from the germline V gene are SQVTM and ANQGSEA. V dropped 6 bases and J dropped 1 base, with 3 bases sitting between them. CDR3 protein: CSVLTNEKLFF. In DNA, the CDR3 is TGCAGCGTCTTAACTAATGAAAAACTGTTTTTT.

This clone showed up just a few times. The V gene is TRBV5-1, the J gene TRBJ2-1; unclear D gene. Trimming shortened V by 2 bases and J by 5 bases, and 17 bases separated the two germline ends. The CDR3 length is 16 residues. Germline CDR1 is SGHRS and CDR2 is YFSETQ. The CDR3 protein is CASSFPVGQEDNEQFF. The DNA of the CDR3 is TGCGCCAGCAGCTTTCCGGTGGGCCAGGAAGACAATGAGCAGTTCTTC.

V and J are TRBV5-6 and TRBJ2-1, with 12 bases that match TRBD2. The CDR3 runs 16 residues. With 2 bases clipped from V and 6 bases from J, the junction kept 6 bases outside the gene matches. The germline CDR1 and CDR2 sequences are SGHDT and YYEEEE. The CDR3 sequence is CASSFWTSGIFNEQFF. The CDR3 nucleotides are TGTGCCAGCAGCTTCTGGACTAGCGGGATTTTCAATGAGCAGTTCTTC.

The gene calls are TRBV9 and TRBJ2-3; TRBD1 is a possible D gene (5 bases). The CDR3 contains 12 residues. V gave up 3 bases and J gave up 3 bases, with 5 bases separating them. Germline V CDR1 and CDR2: SGDLS, YYNGEE. CDR3 sequence: CASSDRTDTQYF. CDR3 nucleotides: TGTGCCAGCAGCGACAGGACAGATACGCAGTATTTT. The variable domain in full, with the rest retrieved from reference TRBV9 and TRBJ2-3, is DSGVTQTPKHLITATGQRVTLRCSPRSGDLSVYWYQQSLDQGLQFLIQYYNGEERAKGNILERFSAQQFPDLHSELNLSSLELGDSALYFCASSDRTDTQYFGPGTRLTVL.

V usage is TRBV5-1 and J usage is TRBJ2-7, with D perhaps matching TRBD2 (5 bases). The V and J ends lost 0 bases and 2 bases respectively, with 9 bases between them. The germline CDR1 and CDR2 sequences are SGHRS and YFSETQ. The CDR3 length is 14 residues. In DNA, the CDR3 is TGCGCCAGCAGCTTGGGGGAGAGGGCCTACGAGCAGTACTTC. It specifies CASSLGERAYEQYF.

Only one count was recorded for this clone. CDR3 sequence: CASSLSLMASYEQYF. The CDR3 nucleotides read TGTGCCAGCAGTTTAAGCCTGATGGCATCCTACGAGCAGTACTTC. V and J are TRBV27 and TRBJ2-7; D gene unclear. The CDR3 totals 15 residues. Trimming took off 2 bases at V and 1 base at J, with 12 bases between the two ends. The germline V gene has CDR1 MNHEY and CDR2 SMNVEV (reference sequence).

The V call is TRBV25-1, the J call TRBJ2-2; 8 positions agree with TRBD1. V trimming: 5 bases; J trimming: 7 bases; junction bases outside the gene matches: 9. CDR3 size: 15 residues. Germline CDR1 reads MGHDK; CDR2 reads SYGVNS. CDR3 nucleotide sequence: TGTGCCAGCAGTCGCGGCAGGGGGCTTGGCGGGGAGCTGTTTTTT. Protein sequence: CASSRGRGLGGELFF. Drawing the rest from reference TRBV25-1 and TRBJ2-2, the complete variable domain is EADIYQTPRYLVIGTGKKITLECSQTMGHDKMYWYQQDPGMELHLIHYSYGVNSTEKGDLSSESTVSRIRTEHFPLTLESARPSHTSQYLCASSRGRGLGGELFFGEGSRLTVL.

The chain joins TRBV27 to TRBJ2-5; 9 nucleotides match TRBD2. This CDR3 is built from 15 residues. V lost 6 bases to trimming and J lost 2 bases; unmatched junction nucleotides: 7. CDR1 and CDR2 from the germline V gene are MNHEY and SMNVEV (reference sequence). CDR3 in amino acids: CASRQISGGQETQYF. In DNA, the CDR3 is TGTGCCAGCAGGCAAATTAGCGGGGGACAAGAGACCCAGTACTTC.

The chain couples TRBV4-1 to TRBJ1-1; D is possibly TRBD1 (5 bases). There are 14 residues in the CDR3. V lost 4 bases and J 1 base, leaving 10 bases between the germline ends. Germline CDR1 MGHRA, CDR2 YSYEKL. CDR3 nucleotide sequence: TGCGCCAGCAGCCTAGCCGGGGGGAACACTGAAGCTTTCTTT. This encodes CASSLAGGNTEAFF.

The chain uses TRBV6-6 and TRBJ2-7; TRBD1 might be the D (6 bases). Trimming removed 6 bases at V and 3 bases at J, with 15 bases between. The length of the CDR3 is 14 residues. CDR1 and CDR2 (germline): MNHNY, SVGAGI (reference sequence). The CDR3: CASRTGQLSYEQYF. The CDR3 DNA sequence: TGTGCCAGCAGAACAGGACAGCTAAGCTACGAGCAGTACTTC.

The chain employs TRBV25-1 and TRBJ2-4; a possible D gene is TRBD1 (5 bases). Trimming shortened V by 4 bases and J by 9 bases, and 7 bases separated the two germline ends. The length of the CDR3 is 11 residues. Per germline, CDR1 MGHDK and CDR2 SYGVNS. The DNA for the CDR3 is TGTGCCAGCAGTGCAGGGCCCATTCAGTACTTC. It specifies CASSAGPIQYF.

The V gene is TRBV5-6, the J gene TRBJ1-5; no reliable D call. The CDR3 is 13 amino acids. Germline V lookup: CDR1 SGHDT, CDR2 YYEEEE. V lost 0 bases, J lost 3 bases, and 4 bases lay in between. The CDR3 DNA reads TGTGCCAGCAGCTTGGGTATCAATCAGCCCCAGCATTTT. Residues: CASSLGINQPQHF.

In its sample, this clone was seen a few times. J is TRBJ1-4 and V is TRBV7-9; D gene ambiguous. With 5 bases removed from V and 8 bases from J, the gap between germline ends came to 9 bases. The CDR3 has 12 residues. The germline CDR1 and CDR2 sequences are SEHNR and FQNEAQ (reference sequence). CDR3 protein: CASSPRDEKLFF. CDR3 DNA: TGTGCCAGCAGCCCGCGTGACGAAAAACTGTTTTTT.

This clone was picked up a small number of times. The chain is built from TRBV7-9 and TRBJ1-1; D gene uncertain. The CDR3 has 12 amino acids. Deletions cut 5 bases from V and 1 base from J, with 5 bases between. Germline values: CDR1 SEHNR, CDR2 FQNEAQ (reference sequence). Here the CDR3 DNA reads TGTGCCAGCAGCATAAAGAACACTGAAGCTTTCTTT. Its translation is CASSIKNTEAFF.